These 19 T cell receptor beta chains were all obtained from the same sample, sequenced in a study of CD4 T cells in relation to SARS-CoV-2 and coronaviruses. Produced via immunoSEQ multiplex PCR; TCRdb's table is partial and in-frame only. The sample includes roughly 61,000 clones, 80% to 90% of them seen just once. Before the COVID-19 pandemic, during about 2011-2018, CD4+ T cells were taken from unexposed donors. The sequencing input was memory CD4+ T cells from PBMCs. The source of these receptors is a human donor in good health.

The rearrangement links TRBV7-3 to TRBJ2-3, with 9 positions matching TRBD1. From germline, CDR1 is SGHTA and CDR2 FQGTGA. Germline trimming cut 2 bases from V and 4 bases from J; bases unmatched to any gene: 4. The CDR3 totals 15 residues. The DNA of the CDR3 is TGTGCCAGCAGCTTACTGGGACAGGGCCCAGATACGCAGTATTTT. The encoded protein is CASSLLGQGPDTQYF.

The chain combines TRBV2 with TRBJ1-4; 7 nucleotides match TRBD1. This CDR3 region has 14 residues. Per the germline V gene, CDR1 is SNHLY and CDR2 is FYNNEI. After removal of 6 bases from V and 5 bases from J, the junction contained 6 bases not matched to a gene. The CDR3 spells CASSHDRENEKLFF. The CDR3 DNA sequence: TGTGCCAGCAGCCACGACAGGGAAAATGAAAAACTGTTTTTT.

The chain joins TRBV19 to TRBJ1-5; 10 nucleotides align to TRBD1. Per germline, CDR1 LNHDA and CDR2 SQIVND (reference sequence). V was pared by 10 bases and J by 3 bases, with 6 bases of the junction left unmatched. The CDR3 covers 14 residues. The CDR3 is CATRDRGFNQPQHF. CDR3 DNA: TGTGCCACCCGGGACAGGGGTTTCAATCAGCCCCAGCATTTT.

The chain links TRBV5-1 to TRBJ2-7, with 9 nucleotides matching TRBD2. Germline CDR1 SGHRS, CDR2 YFSETQ. J gave up 3 bases and V 5 bases, and 9 bases lay outside the gene matches. The CDR3 has 15 amino acids. The CDR3 nucleotides read TGCGCCAGCAGGTTCCTTGCTAGCGGGGTCTACGAGCAGTACTTC. Translating gives CASRFLASGVYEQYF.

V and J are TRBV6-5 and TRBJ2-3; D ambiguous. Germline V CDR1 and CDR2: MNHEY, SVGAGI. V lost 6 bases and J lost 2, with 12 bases in between. The length of the CDR3 is 14 residues. CDR3 protein: CASRKDHLTDTQYF. In DNA form, the CDR3 reads TGTGCCAGCAGGAAGGACCACCTCACAGATACGCAGTATTTT.

The chain couples TRBV5-1 to TRBJ1-1; 11 nucleotides match TRBD1. CDR3 length: 13 residues. J lost 3 bases, V lost 6 bases, and 1 base had no gene match. Germline V gives CDR1 SGHRS, CDR2 YFSETQ. CDR3 sequence (DNA): TGCGCCAGCACGGGACAGGGGGACACTGAAGCTTTCTTT. Protein product: CASTGQGDTEAFF.

The chain links TRBV15 to TRBJ2-3; either TRBD1 or TRBD2 may fit D (5 bases each). CDR3 length equals 15 residues. The germline V gene has CDR1 LNHNV and CDR2 YYDKDF (reference sequence). Trimming removed 4 bases at V and 2 bases at J, with 13 bases between. The CDR3: CATSTKGEYTDTQYF. DNA for the CDR3: TGTGCCACCAGCACCAAAGGGGAGTACACAGATACGCAGTATTTT. Variable domain in full (rest from reference TRBV15 and TRBJ2-3): DAMVIQNPRYQVTQFGKPVTLSCSQTLNHNVMYWYQQKSSQAPKLLFHYYDKDFNNEADTPDNFQSRRPNTSFCFLDIRSPGLGDTAMYLCATSTKGEYTDTQYFGPGTRLTVL.

About this clone: A junction boundary mismatches the germline segment, possibly from a read error. The CDR3 coding sequence is TGTGCCAGCAGCTTTCGGACAGGGGGCGATGGCTACATCTTC. This gives the protein CASSFRTGGDGYIF. The J gene is TRBJ1-2, the V gene TRBV7-9, with 11 bases that match TRBD1. The CDR3 is made up of 14 amino acids. In germline, CDR1 is SEHNR, CDR2 FQNEAQ (reference sequence). Full variable domain (remainder filled in from reference TRBV7-9 and TRBJ1-2): DTGVSQNPRHKITKRGQNVTFRCDPISEHNRLYWYRQTLGQGPEFLTYFQNEAQLEKSRLLSDRFSAERPKGSFSTLEIQRTEQGDSAMYLCASSFRTGGDGYIFGSGTRLTVV.

This chain connects TRBV5-4 to TRBJ2-2, with D possibly TRBD2 on 6 matching bases. The CDR3 covers 14 residues. Trimming removed 0 bases from V and 4 bases from J, with 7 bases in between. Per the germline V gene, CDR1 is SGHNT and CDR2 is YYREEE (reference sequence). The CDR3 sequence is CASSLVAVTGELFF. The CDR3 DNA reads as TGTGCCAGCAGCTTGGTAGCGGTCACCGGGGAGCTGTTTTTT.

V is TRBV30 and J is TRBJ2-5; D call uncertain. Trimming left V 0 bases short and J 5 bases short, with 4 bases between. Germline V gene sequence: CDR1 GTSNPN, CDR2 SVGIG (reference sequence). The CDR3 loop spans 11 amino acids. CDR3 amino acids: CAWSVGETQYF. In DNA form, the CDR3 reads TGTGCCTGGAGTGTCGGTGAGACCCAGTACTTC.

V is TRBV6-6 and J is TRBJ2-7, with TRBD2 matching over 8 bases. The V gene end was trimmed by 0 bases and the J gene end by 4 bases; junction bases not matched to a gene: 2. The CDR3 loop spans 14 amino acids. Germline V gene lookup returns CDR1 MNHNY and CDR2 SVGAGI (reference sequence). The CDR3 DNA reads as TGTGCCAGCAGTTACTCCCGGGAGGGGTACGAGCAGTACTTC. This codes for CASSYSREGYEQYF.

This chain connects TRBV6-5 to TRBJ2-3, with D tentatively TRBD2 (6 bases). The length of the CDR3 is 15 residues. V was cut by 0 bases and J by 3 bases, with 10 bases left in between. Looked up from germline, CDR1 is MNHEY and CDR2 is SVGAGI. CDR3 in amino acids: CASSYSEGRTDTQYF. In DNA form, the CDR3 reads TGTGCCAGCAGTTACTCGGAGGGGCGAACAGATACGCAGTATTTT.

This CDR3 is CASSDSTSGRRVEQFF. CDR3 nucleotide sequence: TGTGCCAGCAGTGACTCGACTAGCGGGAGAAGGGTTGAGCAGTTCTTC. This chain uses TRBV6-4 with TRBJ2-1, with 12 bases aligning to TRBD2. The CDR3 runs 16 residues. The germline V gene has CDR1 MRHNA and CDR2 SNTAGT. J lost 9 bases, V lost 0 bases, and 6 bases had no gene match.

V and J are TRBV7-9 and TRBJ2-1; no definite D call. Per germline, CDR1 SEHNR and CDR2 FQNEAQ (reference sequence). Trimming shortened V by 5 bases and J by 2 bases, and 13 bases separated the two germline ends. The CDR3 is 15 amino acids. CDR3 in DNA: TGTGCCAGCAGCGACGAGGATAGTACCTACAATGAGCAGTTCTTC. It yields the protein CASSDEDSTYNEQFF.

This clone was seen once. The rearrangement uses TRBV7-3 and TRBJ2-1, with 9 bases aligning to TRBD2. The CDR3 loop spans 15 amino acids. The V segment lost 1 base and the J segment 9 bases; nucleotides outside the gene matches: 7. Germline CDR1 is SGHTA and CDR2 is FQGTGA. CDR3 sequence reads: CASSLMVAGAGEQFF. The CDR3 coding sequence is TGTGCCAGCAGCTTAATGGTAGCGGGAGCGGGTGAGCAGTTCTTC.

This rearrangement joins TRBV19 to TRBJ2-1; 7 bases are shared with TRBD2. The V and J ends lost 0 bases and 7 bases, in that order; junction bases with no gene match: 9. Germline lookup yields CDR1 LNHDA and CDR2 SQIVND (reference sequence). The CDR3 loop spans 16 amino acids. CDR3 residues: CASSIDLRLAANEQFF. CDR3 bases: TGTGCCAGTAGTATAGATCTGAGACTAGCAGCAAATGAGCAGTTCTTC.

The CDR3: CSASWPPSYEQYF. As DNA, the CDR3 is TGCAGTGCTAGTTGGCCCCCCAGCTACGAGCAGTACTTC. The rearrangement uses TRBV20-1 and TRBJ2-7; D ambiguous. The ends were cut back, 3 bases at V and 3 bases at J, with 12 bases in the middle. This CDR3 is built from 13 residues. Germline lookup yields CDR1 DFQATT and CDR2 SNEGSKA (reference sequence).

The sample holds a few counts of this clone. The CDR3 loop reads CASSGMTSGREQFF. CDR3 sequence (DNA): TGCGCCAGCAGTGGGATGACTAGCGGGAGAGAGCAGTTCTTC. The V gene is TRBV10-2, the J gene TRBJ2-1; TRBD2 aligns across 12 bases. Germline assignment: CDR1 WSHSY and CDR2 SAAADI. V gave up 4 bases and J gave up 10 bases; unmatched junction bases: 5. The CDR3 has 14 residues.

V and J are TRBV6-5 and TRBJ1-5; a weak D match, TRBD1 (6 bases). Germline V gene lookup returns CDR1 MNHEY and CDR2 SVGAGI. Trimming took off 2 bases at V and 1 base at J, with 9 bases between the two ends. The CDR3 has 15 amino acids. CDR3 DNA sequence: TGTGCCAGCAGTTACGGGCAGGGGAGCAATCAGCCCCAGCATTTT. As protein: CASSYGQGSNQPQHF.